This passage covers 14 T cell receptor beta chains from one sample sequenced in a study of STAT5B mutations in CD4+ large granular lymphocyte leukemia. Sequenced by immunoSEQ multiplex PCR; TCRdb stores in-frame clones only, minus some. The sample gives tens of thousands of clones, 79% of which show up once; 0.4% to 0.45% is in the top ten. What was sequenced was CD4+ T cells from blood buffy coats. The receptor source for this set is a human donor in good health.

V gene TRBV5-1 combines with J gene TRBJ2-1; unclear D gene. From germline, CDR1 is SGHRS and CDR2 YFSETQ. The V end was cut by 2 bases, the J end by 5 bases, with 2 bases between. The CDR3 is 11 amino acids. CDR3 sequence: CASSFNNEQFF. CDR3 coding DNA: TGCGCCAGCAGCTTTAACAATGAGCAGTTCTTC.

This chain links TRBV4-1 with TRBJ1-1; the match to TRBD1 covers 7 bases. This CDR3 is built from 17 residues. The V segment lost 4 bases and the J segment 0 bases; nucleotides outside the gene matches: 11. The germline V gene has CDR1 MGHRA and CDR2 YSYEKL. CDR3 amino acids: CASSRTGPYVMNTEAFF. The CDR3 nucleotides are TGCGCCAGCAGCCGGACAGGACCATACGTTATGAACACTGAAGCTTTCTTT.

In DNA form, the CDR3 reads TGTGCCACCAGCAGAGATCCGGGCTCCCCCCTCCACTTT. Translation: CATSRDPGSPLHF. The chain uses TRBV15 and TRBJ1-6; D is undetermined. Between the trimmed V and J ends, which lost 0 bases and 13 bases, there was a span of 10 bases. This CDR3 spans 13 amino acids. Germline V CDR1 and CDR2: LNHNV, YYDKDF (reference sequence).

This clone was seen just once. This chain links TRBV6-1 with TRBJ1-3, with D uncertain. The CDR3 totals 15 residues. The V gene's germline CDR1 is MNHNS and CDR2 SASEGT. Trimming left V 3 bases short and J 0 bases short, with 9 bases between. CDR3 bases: TGTGCCAGCAGTGAGTCGTTTTTCTCTGGAAACACCATATATTTT. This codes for CASSESFFSGNTIYF.

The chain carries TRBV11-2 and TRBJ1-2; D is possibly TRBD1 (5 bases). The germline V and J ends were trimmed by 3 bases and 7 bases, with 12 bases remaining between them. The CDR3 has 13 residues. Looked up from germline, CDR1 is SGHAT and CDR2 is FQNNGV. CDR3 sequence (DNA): TGTGCCAGCAGCTTTATATCCGGGGGTGGCTACACCTTC. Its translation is CASSFISGGGYTF.

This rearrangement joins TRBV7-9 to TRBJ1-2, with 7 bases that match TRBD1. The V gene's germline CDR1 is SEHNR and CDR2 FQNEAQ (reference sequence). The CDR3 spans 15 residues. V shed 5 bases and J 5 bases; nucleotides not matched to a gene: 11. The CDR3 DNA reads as TGTGCCAGCAGCCCTAGCGGACAGGCGAATTATGGCTACACCTTC. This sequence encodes CASSPSGQANYGYTF.

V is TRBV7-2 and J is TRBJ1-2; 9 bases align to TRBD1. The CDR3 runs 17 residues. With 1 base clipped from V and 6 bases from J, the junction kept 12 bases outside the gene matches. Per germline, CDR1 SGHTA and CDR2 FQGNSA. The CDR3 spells CASSLVVILGQGNGYTF. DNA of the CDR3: TGTGCCAGCAGCTTAGTCGTTATCCTGGGACAGGGTAATGGCTACACCTTC.

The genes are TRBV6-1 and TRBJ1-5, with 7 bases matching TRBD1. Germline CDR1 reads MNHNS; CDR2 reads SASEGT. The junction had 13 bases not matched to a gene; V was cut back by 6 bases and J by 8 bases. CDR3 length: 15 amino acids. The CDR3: CASRRPTGLGEPQHF. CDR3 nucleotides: TGTGCCAGCAGACGACCGACAGGGCTCGGAGAGCCCCAGCATTTT.

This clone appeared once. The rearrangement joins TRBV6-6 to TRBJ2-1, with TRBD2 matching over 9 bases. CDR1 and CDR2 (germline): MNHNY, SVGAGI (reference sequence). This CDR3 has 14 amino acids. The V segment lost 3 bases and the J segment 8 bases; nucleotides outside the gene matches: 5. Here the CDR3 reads CASSYSGRGDEQFF. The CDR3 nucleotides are TGTGCCAGCAGTTATAGCGGGAGAGGCGATGAGCAGTTCTTC.

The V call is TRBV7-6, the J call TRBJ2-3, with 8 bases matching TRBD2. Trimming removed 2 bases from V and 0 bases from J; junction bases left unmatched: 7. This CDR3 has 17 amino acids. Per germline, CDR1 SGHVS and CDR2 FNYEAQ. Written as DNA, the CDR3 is TGTGCCAGCAGCTTACCTCCTAGCGGGTTTAGCACAGATACGCAGTATTTT. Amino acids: CASSLPPSGFSTDTQYF.

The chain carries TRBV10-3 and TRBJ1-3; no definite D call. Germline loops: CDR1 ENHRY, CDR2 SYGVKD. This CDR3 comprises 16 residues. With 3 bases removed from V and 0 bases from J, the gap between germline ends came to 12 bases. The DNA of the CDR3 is TGTGCCATCAGTGATGGGCAGTATTACTCTGGAAACACCATATATTTT. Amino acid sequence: CAISDGQYYSGNTIYF.

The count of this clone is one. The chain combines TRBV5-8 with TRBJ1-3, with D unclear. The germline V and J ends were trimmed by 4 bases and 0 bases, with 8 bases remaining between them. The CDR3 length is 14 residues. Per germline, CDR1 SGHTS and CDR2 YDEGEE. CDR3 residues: CASSRHGSGNTIYF. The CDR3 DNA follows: TGTGCCAGCAGCCGCCATGGCTCTGGAAACACCATATATTTT.

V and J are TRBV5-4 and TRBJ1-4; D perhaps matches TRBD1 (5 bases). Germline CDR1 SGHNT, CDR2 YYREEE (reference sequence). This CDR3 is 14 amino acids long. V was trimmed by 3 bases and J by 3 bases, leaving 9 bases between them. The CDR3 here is CASSWGMANEKLFF. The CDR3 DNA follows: TGTGCCAGCAGCTGGGGGATGGCTAATGAAAAACTGTTTTTT.

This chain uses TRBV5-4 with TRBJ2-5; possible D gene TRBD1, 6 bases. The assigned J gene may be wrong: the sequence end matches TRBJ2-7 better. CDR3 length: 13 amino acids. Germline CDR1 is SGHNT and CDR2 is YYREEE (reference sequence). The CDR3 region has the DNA TGTGCCAGCAGCTTGACAGGGAGTTACGAGCAGTACTTC. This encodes CASSLTGSYEQYF.